Included here is one T cell receptor beta chain sequence, with context. Its antigen is undetermined. The repertoire was sequenced with immunoSEQ multiplex PCR; TCRdb's copy has only in-frame clones and lacks some. Counted here are 26,000 or so clones, 74% occurring once; the ten biggest clones make up roughly 23%. V lost 5 bases and J lost 2, with 15 bases in between. This CDR3 has 15 residues. Germline lookup yields CDR1 MDHEN and CDR2 SYDVKM. This entry is derived from a study of CD4 T cells in relation to SARS-CoV-2 and coronaviruses. Study-level information: PBMCs were cultured with antigen for approximately nine days before TCR beta sequencing. The study, taken as a whole, reports: No donor gave both pre-pandemic and post-infection samples.

Before the COVID-19 pandemic, during about 2011-2019, CD4+ T cells were taken from unexposed donors. The cells were cultured for 10 days before CD4+ T cells were isolated. As cell numbers allowed, unexposed-donor CD4+ T cells faced SARS-CoV-2 S/N and four cold-coronavirus spikes. The chain combines TRBV28 with TRBJ1-1; D might be TRBD1 (6 bases). Sequencing input: CD4+ T cells from PBMCs, cultured in vitro. This TCR was recovered from a human donor in good health. CDR3 in DNA: TGTGCCAGCAGTCCCTTGACAGGAAAAAACACTGAAGCTTTCTTT. This encodes CASSPLTGKNTEAFF.